A single sample is the source of the 11 T cell receptor beta chains below, sequenced in a study of CD8 T cells in Susac syndrome. RNA totalling roughly 0.45 to 1 ug underwent reverse transcription with random hexamers. TCRdb re-derived calls from the immunoSEQ multiplex PCR reads in MiXCR, one entry per CDR3 protein. The sample holds tens of thousands of distinct CDR3 sequences, around 94% seen once. Sequenced material: CD8+ T cells from PBMCs. These TCRs come from a human donor with Susac syndrome.

The genes are TRBV6-2 or TRBV6-3 and TRBJ2-3; 13 bases are shared with TRBD2. V shed 3 bases and J 2 bases; nucleotides not matched to a gene: 2. This CDR3 region has 16 residues. Germline V gene lookup returns CDR1 MNHEY and CDR2 SVGEGT. CDR3 protein: CASSYGTSGNTDTQYF. DNA for the CDR3: TGTGCCAGCAGTTATGGGACTAGCGGGAACACAGATACGCAGTATTTT.

The chain carries TRBV28 and TRBJ2-5, with 7 bases aligning to TRBD1. From germline, CDR1 is MDHEN and CDR2 SYDVKM. This CDR3 spans 15 amino acids. After removal of 5 bases from V and 3 bases from J, the junction contained 9 bases not matched to a gene. This CDR3 is CASSPRGQGEETQYF. CDR3 nucleotides: TGTGCCAGCAGTCCAAGGGGGCAGGGGGAAGAGACCCAGTACTTC.

The V and J genes are TRBV12-3 or TRBV12-4 and TRBJ1-1, with 8 bases that match TRBD1. The CDR3 sequence is 13 residues long. V gave up 7 bases and J gave up 1 base; unmatched junction bases: 2. CDR3 residues: CASTGTGNTEAFF. CDR3 DNA sequence: TGTGCCAGCACCGGGACAGGGAACACTGAAGCTTTCTTT.

This chain connects TRBV9 to TRBJ2-5, with no clear D. The CDR3 extends over 12 amino acids. The ends were cut back, 3 bases at V and 4 bases at J, with 7 bases in the middle. Germline V CDR1 and CDR2: SGDLS, YYNGEE. Here the CDR3 reads CASSGLGETQYF. The CDR3, as DNA: TGTGCCAGCAGCGGACTCGGAGAGACCCAGTACTTC.

The rearrangement joins TRBV12-3 or TRBV12-4 to TRBJ2-2, with 8 bases identical to TRBD1. There are 16 residues in the CDR3. The junction had 13 bases not matched to a gene; V was cut back by 8 bases and J by 5 bases. CDR3 DNA: TGTGCCAGCTACACCAGGGGGCGAGGGGCGACCGGGGAGCTGTTTTTT. Amino acids: CASYTRGRGATGELFF.

This clonotype was counted a single time. The V gene is TRBV30, the J gene TRBJ1-1; D may be TRBD1 (6 bases). Trimming pared 3 bases from V and 3 bases from J, leaving 11 bases between. Germline V gives CDR1 GTSNPN, CDR2 SVGIG (reference sequence). The CDR3 extends over 13 amino acids. CDR3 in amino acids: CAWRAGGHTEAFF. CDR3 DNA: TGTGCCTGGAGAGCGGGGGGGCACACTGAAGCTTTCTTT. The full variable domain, with the rest looked up from reference TRBV30 and TRBJ1-1, is SQTIHQWPATLVQPVGSPLSLECTVEGTSNPNLYWYRQAAGRGLQLLFYSVGIGQISSEVPQNLSASRPQDRQFILSSKKLLLSDSGFYLCAWRAGGHTEAFFGQGTRLTVV.

This clonotype has only a few counts. This sequence joins TRBV6-4 and TRBJ2-3; D is perhaps TRBD2 (6 bases). The CDR3 is made up of 13 amino acids. Looked up from germline, CDR1 is MRHNA and CDR2 is SNTAGT. Between the trimmed V and J ends, which lost 3 bases and 2 bases, there was a span of 6 bases. CDR3 DNA sequence: TGTGCCAGCAGTGAGCGGGACACAGATACGCAGTATTTT. Translating it yields CASSERDTDTQYF.

The chain links TRBV24-1 to TRBJ2-1, with no clear D. This CDR3 has 13 amino acids. Germline values: CDR1 KGHDR, CDR2 SFDVKD. Trimming left V 3 bases short and J 7 bases short, with 9 bases between. CDR3 nucleotides: TGTGCCACCAGTGATCCCCTGACAAATGAGCAGTTCTTC. Protein: CATSDPLTNEQFF.

The V gene is TRBV18, the J gene TRBJ2-1, with a tentative D call TRBD1 (5 bases). The V end lost 2 bases, the J end lost 4 bases, and 9 bases lay between the germline ends. Germline V gives CDR1 KGHSH, CDR2 LQKENI. This CDR3 contains 14 residues. The CDR3 DNA reads TGTGCCAGCTCACCAAGCGACAGATACAATGAGCAGTTCTTC. Its protein is CASSPSDRYNEQFF.

This chain links TRBV20-1 with TRBJ2-7; TRBD2 is a possible D gene (6 bases). The CDR3 is 13 amino acids. Trimming removed 3 bases at V and 2 bases at J, with 11 bases between. CDR1 DFQATT and CDR2 SNEGSKA come from the germline V gene (reference sequence). This chain's CDR3 is CSASGSTPYEQYF. The CDR3 DNA reads TGCAGTGCTAGCGGGAGCACCCCCTACGAGCAGTACTTC.

The chain couples TRBV14 to TRBJ2-7; D may be TRBD1 (6 bases). The CDR3 contains 14 residues. The germline V gene encodes CDR1 SGHDN and CDR2 FVKESK. V dropped 4 bases and J dropped 0 bases, with 10 bases sitting between them. The CDR3 reads CASSRTGISYEQYF. The CDR3 DNA sequence: TGTGCCAGCAGCCGAACAGGGATCTCCTACGAGCAGTACTTC.